The rows below give T cell receptor beta chains drawn from one sample of a study of cytomegalovirus exposure and HLA in healthy donors. Using immunoSEQ multiplex PCR, the repertoire was profiled, and TCRdb retains in-frame clones only, with some absent. This sample has approximately 120,000 clones, with 70% to 80% found just once. Sequences were obtained from PBMCs. These receptors were collected from a female donor in good health and CMV-seronegative. Each CDR3 is given with its conserved first and last residue. The D gene is left open where the match is weak. Clone size appears in some rows only: once, few, many, or a class for an expanded clone.

v_gene	d_gene	abundance	j_gene	CDR3nt	CDR3aa
TRBV6-8	-	-	TRBJ2-7	TGTGCCAGCACCTCGGACATAGGGCTCTACGAGCAGTACTTC	CASTSDIGLYEQYF
TRBV2	TRBD2	-	TRBJ2-1	TGTGCCAGCAGTGACGGTAGCGGGGTCGGGGAGCAGTTCTTC	CASSDGSGVGEQFF
TRBV30	-	-	TRBJ1-4	TGTGCCTGGAGTACCCCCCGAGGAACTAATGAAAAACTGTTTTTT	CAWSTPRGTNEKLFF
TRBV2	TRBD2	-	TRBJ2-7	TGTGCCAGCAGTGAAGCGCTTGCGACTAGCGAAAACTTC	CASSEALATSENF
TRBV2	TRBD2	-	TRBJ2-7	TGTGCCAGCAGTGAAGGGGGCGCGGGAGGGTACGAGCAGTACTTC	CASSEGGAGGYEQYF
TRBV5-1	-	-	TRBJ2-2	TGCGCCAGCAGCTTGCGACTAGCGAACACCGGGGAGCTGTTTTTT	CASSLRLANTGELFF
TRBV15	-	-	TRBJ1-6	TGTGCCACCAGCACCCACGCCCCAGGAAATAATTCACCCCTCCACTTT	CATSTHAPGNNSPLHF
TRBV6-5	TRBD1	-	TRBJ1-2	TGTGCCAGCAGTCTAGACAGGGCCAACTATGGCTACACCTTC	CASSLDRANYGYTF
TRBV30	-	-	TRBJ1-1	TGTGCCTGGAGGCCAGGGGAGGGCACTGAAGCTTTCTTT	CAWRPGEGTEAFF
TRBV7-9	-	-	TRBJ2-7	TGTGCCAGCAGCTTATCCTTCGAGCAGTACTTC	CASSLSFEQYF
TRBV27	TRBD1	-	TRBJ1-6	TGTGCCAGCAGTCGGGGACAGGGTAATTCCCCCCTCCACTTT	CASSRGQGNSPLHF
TRBV5-8	-	few	TRBJ1-2	TGTGCCAGCAGTCCTCCGGTGGGCTACACCTTC	CASSPPVGYTF
TRBV13	TRBD2	-	TRBJ2-1	TGTGCCAGCAGCTTCGGACTAGCGGGGAGGTCGAGGGATGAGCAGTTCTTC	CASSFGLAGRSRDEQFF
TRBV5-6	TRBD1	-	TRBJ2-5	TGTGCCAGCAGCTTGAGACAGGGGGGAGAGACCCAGTACTTC	CASSLRQGGETQYF
TRBV10-2	-	once	TRBJ2-7	TGCGCCAGCAGTGGGACAGTGAGCGAGCAGTACTTC	CASSGTVSEQYF
TRBV7-9	TRBD2	-	TRBJ2-2	TGTGCCAGCAGCGCCGGGACTAGGGACACCGGGGAGCTGTTTTTT	CASSAGTRDTGELFF
TRBV30	-	-	TRBJ2-5	TGTGCCTGGAGTGCTGGGAGTGGTCGAGAGACCCAGTACTTC	CAWSAGSGRETQYF
TRBV7-6	-	-	TRBJ1-1	TGTGCCAGCAGCTTAGGACAGGTGGGCACTGAAGCTTTCTTT	CASSLGQVGTEAFF
TRBV7-2	TRBD1	-	TRBJ2-7	TGTGCCAGCAGCTTAGGTCAGGGGGCCTACGAGCAGTACTTC	CASSLGQGAYEQYF
TRBV7-2	TRBD2	-	TRBJ2-1	TGTGCCAGCAGCTTATCCATGAGCGGGGGGAGGGATGAGCAGTTCTTC	CASSLSMSGGRDEQFF
TRBV7-8	TRBD2	-	TRBJ2-5	TGTGCCAGCAGCACCGCCGGGACTAGCGGCCAAGAGACCCAGTACTTC	CASSTAGTSGQETQYF
TRBV29-1	TRBD2	-	TRBJ2-1	TGCAGCGCCGGGGGGGACTCCTACAATGAGCAGTTCTTC	CSAGGDSYNEQFF
TRBV13	-	once	TRBJ2-7	TGTGCCAGCAGCCACCGCCACACAGACTACGAGCAGTACTTC	CASSHRHTDYEQYF
TRBV5-4	-	-	TRBJ1-1	TGTGCCAGCAGCTTGTCTCGGGAAATGAACACTGAAGCTTTCTTT	CASSLSREMNTEAFF